This record covers a single T cell receptor (beta chain). Its antigen is not known. This sample was included in a study of cytomegalovirus exposure and HLA in healthy donors. Study results and limitations: In a later analysis, V- and J-gene trimming of beta chains associated with a DCLRE1C missense variant, replicated independently. DRB1 had the most TCR associations and HLA-C the fewest, a later analysis found, with rates varying by HLA locus.

This CDR3 is 14 amino acids long. The ends lost 1 base at V and 9 bases at J; junction bases unmatched: 6. Germline lookup yields CDR1 LGHNA and CDR2 YSLEER. The PCR ran on 60 Vbeta and 13 Jbeta primers. Profiling relied on immunoSEQ multiplex PCR, and the TCRdb table lists in-frame clones only, not all of them. The table lists some 110,000 clones, 78% of them singletons. The clonotype originates from a man aged 30 to 39 in good health and CMV-seronegative. The chain employs TRBV4-3 and TRBJ2-1, with 7 nucleotides matching TRBD1. The specimen was PBMCs. CDR3 in amino acids: CASSQADRESEQFF. The CDR3 bases are TGCGCCAGCAGCCAAGCAGACAGGGAATCTGAGCAGTTCTTC.